The rows below give T cell receptor beta chains drawn from one sample of a study of T-cell memory formation after mild COVID-19. TCRdb re-derived calls from the 5' RACE reads in MiXCR, one entry per CDR3 protein. There are about 260,000 distinct CDR3 sequences in the sample; around 8% occur only once, and 20% to 25% lies in the top ten. The sample taken for sequencing was PBMCs or a T cell subset sorted from them (not recorded which). These receptors all come from a young man who had mild COVID-19 (a few samples of this study predate the infection). Cell type and time point are not known. Both conserved end residues are part of each CDR3. D genes are given only for firm matches. Clone sizes are given selectively: once, few, many, or a class where the clone is expanded.

clone_size	v_call	j_call	d_call	cdr3_nt	cdr3_aa
many	TRBV9	TRBJ2-7	-	TGTGCCAGCAGCGTGACACCGGGACCCTACGAGCAGTACTTC	CASSVTPGPYEQYF
few	TRBV7-2	TRBJ2-1	TRBD2	TGTGCCAGCAGCCTTAGGGGGACTAGCGGGAACAATGAGCAGTTCTTC	CASSLRGTSGNNEQFF
many	TRBV4-1	TRBJ2-2	-	TGCGCCAGCAGCCAAGTAGGGGCTACCGGGGAGCTGTTTTTT	CASSQVGATGELFF
-	TRBV5-1	TRBJ2-7	TRBD2	TGCGCCAGCAGCCAACAAAGCGGGGGCCCCTACGAGCAGTACTTC	CASSQQSGGPYEQYF
few	TRBV12-3/TRBV12-4	TRBJ1-1	-	TGTGCCAGCAGTTTGGCGGGGCTTATAGAAGCTTTCTTT	CASSLAGLIEAFF
many	TRBV7-2	TRBJ2-3	-	TGTGCCAGTCTGCTGGGCCAGGCAGATACGCAGTATTTT	CASLLGQADTQYF
few	TRBV6-2/TRBV6-3	TRBJ1-5	-	TGTGCCAGCAGTTACGGGCGAGGTCAGCCCCAGCATTTT	CASSYGRGQPQHF
-	TRBV6-5	TRBJ1-2	TRBD1	TGTGCCAGCAGTTACCGGTTAGGGGGCTCGGGCTACACCTTC	CASSYRLGGSGYTF
-	TRBV12-3/TRBV12-4	TRBJ1-5	TRBD1	TGTGCCAGCAGTGTACAGGGGTACCAGCCCCAGCATTTT	CASSVQGYQPQHF
-	TRBV10-3	TRBJ1-3	TRBD1	TGTGCCATCCGGGAACAGGGGGGAAACACCATATATTTT	CAIREQGGNTIYF
few	TRBV7-2	TRBJ2-1	TRBD2	TGTGCCAGCAGGGCGAGTAGCGGGGCCTACAATGAGCAGTTCTTC	CASRASSGAYNEQFF
many	TRBV5-1	TRBJ2-5	-	TGCGCCAGCAGCTCTCAGATACAGACCCAGTACTTC	CASSSQIQTQYF
few	TRBV5-6	TRBJ2-3	TRBD1	TGTGCCAGCAGGGACCAGACAGGGAGAATCGATACGCAGTATTTT	CASRDQTGRIDTQYF
many	TRBV12-3/TRBV12-4	TRBJ1-3	-	TGTGCCAGCTTGGACGGGAGCTCTGGAAACACCATATATTTT	CASLDGSSGNTIYF
-	TRBV9	TRBJ2-5	-	TGTGCCAGCAGCCCCCGGGAGAGGGAGACCCAGTACTTC	CASSPRERETQYF
few	TRBV9	TRBJ2-3	TRBD2	TGTGCCAGCAGCGCCTTCGGGACTAGCGGGGGAGGAGATACGCAGTATTTT	CASSAFGTSGGGDTQYF
-	TRBV5-1	TRBJ2-2	TRBD2	TGCGCCAGCAGCTGGACGACTAGCCTTAACACCGGGGAGCTGTTTTTT	CASSWTTSLNTGELFF
-	TRBV4-2	TRBJ2-5	TRBD2	TGTGCCAGCAGCCTGGGACTAGACGAGGAGACCCAGTACTTC	CASSLGLDEETQYF
many	TRBV7-2	TRBJ1-1	-	TGTGCCAGCAGCTTAGCGCTTGGGAGCACTGAAGCTTTCTTT	CASSLALGSTEAFF
-	TRBV12-3/TRBV12-4	TRBJ1-6	-	TGTGCCAGCAGTTCCAACAGGGACTCACCCCTCCACTTT	CASSSNRDSPLHF
few	TRBV10-3	TRBJ2-2	-	TGTGCCATCAGTGAGTCAGCGGCGAACACCGGGGAGCTGTTTTTT	CAISESAANTGELFF
few	TRBV29-1	TRBJ2-3	TRBD2	TGCAGCGTGGCGGCCGGGAGGTCCGATACGCAGTATTTT	CSVAAGRSDTQYF
few	TRBV6-4	TRBJ1-6	-	TGTGCCAGCAGTGATGGGGCCCGCCGGTCACCCCTCCACTTT	CASSDGARRSPLHF
few	TRBV12-3/TRBV12-4	TRBJ1-1	-	TGTGCCAGCAGTTTAGCGTTTGGGGCAAGCTTGAACACTGAAGCTTTCTTT	CASSLAFGASLNTEAFF
-	TRBV6-5	TRBJ2-1	-	TGTGCCAGCAGTAACCGCGGGGTAGGCTACAATGAGCAGTTCTTC	CASSNRGVGYNEQFF
few	TRBV2	TRBJ2-3	TRBD2	TGTGCCAGCAGTGTAGCGGGGGGGGGCACAGATACGCAGTATTTT	CASSVAGGGTDTQYF
-	TRBV11-2	TRBJ2-3	TRBD2	TGTGCCAGCAGTTCGGATAGCGGGGGGTTCGGGGATACGCAGTATTTT	CASSSDSGGFGDTQYF
-	TRBV20-1	TRBJ1-1	-	TGCAGTGCTAACGAGGGGATGAACACTGAAGCTTTCTTT	CSANEGMNTEAFF
few	TRBV28	TRBJ2-2	-	TGTGCCAGCAGTTACAGGACCTACACCGGGGAGCTGTTTTTT	CASSYRTYTGELFF
-	TRBV29-1	TRBJ2-5	-	TGCAGCCCGGGTGGGGGAGCTAGGGGGACCCAGTACTTC	CSPGGGARGTQYF
few	TRBV12-3/TRBV12-4	TRBJ2-7	-	TGTGCCAGCAGTTTGGGGACTTTAGGCACCTTAAGCTACGAGCAGTACTTC	CASSLGTLGTLSYEQYF
many	TRBV7-3	TRBJ2-5	-	TGTGCCAGCAGCTCCGCCGGACTATTTGGGGAGACCCAGTACTTC	CASSSAGLFGETQYF
-	TRBV6-2/TRBV6-3	TRBJ2-5	TRBD1	TGTGCCAGCAGTTACGGAGACAGGGGGAAAGAGACCCAGTACTTC	CASSYGDRGKETQYF
many	TRBV24-1	TRBJ2-5	-	TGTGCCACCAGTGATGCAGCGGAAGAGACCCAGTACTTC	CATSDAAEETQYF
-	TRBV4-3	TRBJ2-3	TRBD2	TGCGCCAGCAGCCGAGTAGGCGGGGGGCACAGCACAGATACGCAGTATTTT	CASSRVGGGHSTDTQYF
-	TRBV5-6	TRBJ1-4	-	TGTGCCAGCAGCTACCAGGGAGGTGAAAAACTGTTTTTT	CASSYQGGEKLFF
few	TRBV7-7	TRBJ2-2	TRBD1	TGTGCTAGCAGCCCTGGACAGGGGGCTAGCACCGGGGAGCTGTTTTTT	CASSPGQGASTGELFF
-	TRBV20-1	TRBJ1-5	-	TGCAGTGCTATGGCAGGGGGCAATCAGCCCCAGCATTTT	CSAMAGGNQPQHF
few	TRBV15	TRBJ2-3	-	TGTGCCACCAGCAGAGGATACTCTAGCACAGATACGCAGTATTTT	CATSRGYSSTDTQYF
-	TRBV15	TRBJ2-1	-	TGTGCCACCAGCAGAGATCCAGACTCCTACAATGAGCAGTTCTTC	CATSRDPDSYNEQFF
few	TRBV10-3	TRBJ2-7	-	TGTGCCATCAGTGAGTCAGGGAGCTCCTACGAGCAGTACTTC	CAISESGSSYEQYF
few	TRBV11-2	TRBJ1-2	TRBD1	TGTGCCAGCAGCTTGGGTGCAGGGGGCAGTTATGGCTACACCTTC	CASSLGAGGSYGYTF
-	TRBV28	TRBJ2-3	TRBD1	TGTGCCAGCAGTTTACTAACAGGGGGCCGTAGCACAGATACGCAGTATTTT	CASSLLTGGRSTDTQYF
few	TRBV5-1	TRBJ1-1	-	TGCGCCAGCAGCGACGTCCACACTGAAGCTTTCTTT	CASSDVHTEAFF
few	TRBV4-3	TRBJ2-5	-	TGCGCCAGCAGCCAAGAGCCGGGGCCGGCGTGGGGAGAGACCCAGTACTTC	CASSQEPGPAWGETQYF
few	TRBV3-1	TRBJ1-2	-	TGTGCCAGCAGCCAGGGGACGGCGACCGCTAACTATGGCTACACCTTC	CASSQGTATANYGYTF